This T cell receptor (beta chain) was sequenced during a study of shared clonotypes between healthy human individuals (dated by TCRdb to 2020 to 2021). The study in broad terms: The cohort comprised a couple of women and a few men aged 18 to 49 years. For each donor, CD4 naive and CD4 memory were each given three plates, CD8 naive was given two plates, and CD8 memory was given one plate. To estimate repertoire size and how much clonotype sharing occurs between individuals, the study deeply sequenced the blood TCR repertoires of several healthy adults. To increase sequencing depth and limit assay-specific biases, different laboratories used diverse techniques to prepare libraries and sequence TCR repertoires. Between about 0.9 and 10 billion PBMCs per donor were obtained by leukapheresis. What the work shows at the level of the full study, not this receptor alone: Sampling was restricted to blood, and TCR repertoires in tissues likely differ from the TCR repertoires found in blood. Because the study included a small number of donors, the genetic and exposure-history diversity represented was limited. Naive subsets generally had larger estimated clonotype richness than memory subsets. Compared with non-shared clonotypes, the clonotypes found in all four sorted-subset donors had higher generation probabilities. Approximately 4.8% of naive CD4, 3.5% of naive CD8, about 2.5% of memory CD4, and more than 0.35% of memory CD8 clonotypes were shared across several donors. Incomplete sequencing was indicated by rarefaction of sorted-subset datasets, despite the large sequencing depth. Based on pairwise subsampling, the degree of clonotype sharing among donors was expected to be affected by sequencing depth.

The germline ends are 4 bases apart after V is trimmed by 2 bases and J by 5 bases. CDR1 and CDR2 (SGHDT, YYEEEE) derive from the germline V gene. From the cysteine through the phenylalanine, the CDR3 covers 11 amino acids. The entry retains the CDR3 DNA only, 33 bases that are in frame from base 1. Healthy HIV-negative adults with no recently reported acute infections or vaccinations were included as donors. Every donor was a Caucasian adult living in Nashville, Tennessee, USA. CD4+ T cells were enriched through magnetic negative selection, after which naive cells were positively selected on CD45RA and the remaining negative fraction served as the memory subset. After blood collection by leukapheresis, PBMCs were isolated using Ficoll-Histopaque density gradient centrifugation and then cryopreserved in the vapor phase of liquid nitrogen. Analytical flow cytometry was used to check the purity and quantity of every magnetically sorted T cell population. Each sorted fraction had its genomic DNA isolated and then quantified by UV absorbance on a Nanodrop 2000c.

This clone was recorded only once. What this receptor recognizes is not known. The sample holds no much larger clone one base away, and base qualities are not on file. Using the deep immunoSEQ assay, multiplex PCR amplified TCR CDR3 regions from genomic DNA. Extracted genomic DNA from each cell subset was spread evenly across all wells of several immunoSEQ 96-well plates, with each plate serving as a replicate. Each replicate PCR for sorted subsets received 200 ng genomic DNA, equal to tens of thousands of T cell genomes. The purified libraries were quantified using a Qubit 3.0 fluorometer, sized with a Bioanalyzer 2100, and then quantified again using the KAPA Library Quantification kit. Every immunoSEQ 96-well plate was sequenced on a separate single-read 150-cycle Illumina NextSeq 550 flow cell. The authors processed their data as follows. The immunoSEQ output contained only junctional sequences without quality scores, so filtering could not match that applied to full-length reads. To assign V/J genes and CDR3, sequences were annotated using PyIR, a Python wrapper for IgBLAST v1.9, with IMGT germline references. Reads with weak V/J assignments (E-value above 1e-6), missing CDR3, stop codons, out-of-frame junctions, or ambiguous translated residues were removed. V3J clonotypes were defined by identical inferred V gene, J gene, and CDR3 amino acid sequence. Percentage overlap between repertoires was calculated by dividing the number of shared unique clonotypes by the size of the smaller repertoire. Repertoire richness was assessed with RTK rarefaction, the Chao1 estimator, and Recon v2.1 estimates of unobserved clonotypes. Generation probabilities were computed with OLGA for all TCRbeta clonotypes obtained by the gDNA method from several donors. The table was pulled from immuneACCESS by TCRdb, which kept in-frame rearrangements only. Such tables lose some clones; where checked, under half of the loss comes from unresolved V genes, and the rest has no known cause. The V and J calls and clone size are taken from that table; D and trimming were inferred from the DNA. Here the sample has some 1 million clones; approximately 68% occur a single time. The ten most abundant clones make up about 1.5% of the sample.

Material for sequencing was memory CD4+ T cells sorted from blood. According to the study, the label for this sample's cell subset or site signals: CD45RA-negative fraction. In this chain, TRBV5-6 is recombined with TRBJ2-5, with the D segment identity uncertain. The receptor was isolated from a young man in good health. Here the CDR3 is given as CASSLWETQYF. In nucleotides, the sequence is TGTGCCAGCAGCTTATGGGAGACCCAGTACTTC.